Below, 23 T cell receptor beta chains from the same sample are listed, as sequenced in a study of CD8+ T cells in alopecia areata. Treatment given: oral pan-JAK inhibitor, 5-10 mg twice daily. RNA was extracted and reverse transcribed into cDNA as the sequencing template. The method was immunoSEQ multiplex PCR; TCRdb's version includes in-frame clones alone and lacks a portion of them. This sample has about 220,000 clones, with roughly 56% found just once. The starting material was CD4+ T cells sorted from blood, obtained at week 4, from a patient treated with tofacitinib. Source of these receptors: a human donor with alopecia areata.

The chain carries TRBV10-3 and TRBJ2-5, with unresolved D. There are 13 residues in the CDR3. The germline gives CDR1 ENHRY, CDR2 SYGVKD. Trimming cost V 2 bases and J 3 bases, with 7 bases left between them. CDR3 in DNA: TGTGCCATCAGTGAGAAAAGGGAAGAGACCCAGTACTTC. Encoded protein: CAISEKREETQYF.

J is TRBJ2-7 and V is TRBV6-1, with unresolved D. The germline V gene has CDR1 MNHNS and CDR2 SASEGT. V lost 3 bases to trimming and J lost 7 bases, with 10 bases between them. There are 12 residues in the CDR3. CDR3 sequence reads: CASSDLIGEQYF. CDR3 DNA sequence: TGTGCCAGCAGTGACCTTATTGGGGAGCAGTACTTC.

This clone is medium-sized. The chain couples TRBV4-3 to TRBJ2-5, with D uncertain. CDR1 LGHNA and CDR2 YSLEER come from the germline V gene. V lost 1 base and J lost 3, with 9 bases in between. CDR3 length equals 14 residues. CDR3 nucleotide sequence: TGCGCCAGCAGCCAAGCATCTGGGGAAGAGACCCAGTACTTC. Translating gives CASSQASGEETQYF.

The V and J genes are TRBV12-5 and TRBJ1-1; TRBD1 matches 7 bases. Trimming removed 4 bases from V and 6 bases from J; junction bases left unmatched: 11. Germline V gene sequence: CDR1 LGHNT, CDR2 FRNRAP. The CDR3 runs to 15 residues. CDR3 nucleotides: TGTGCTAGTGGTTCCCTCGACAGGGCAGTCCCTGAAGCTTTCTTT. Residues: CASGSLDRAVPEAFF.

This clone is labeled medium-sized. The CDR3 loop is CASSELAGSSYEQYF. The CDR3 coding sequence is TGTGCCAGCAGTGAACTAGCGGGGAGCTCCTACGAGCAGTACTTC. The J gene is TRBJ2-7, the V gene TRBV6-1, with 9 positions matching TRBD2. Trimming removed 2 bases from V and 0 bases from J; junction bases left unmatched: 2. From germline, CDR1 is MNHNS and CDR2 SASEGT. This CDR3 comprises 15 residues.

This CDR3 is CASSPYDRETYEQYF. In nucleotides, the CDR3 is TGTGCCAGCAGTCCATACGACAGGGAAACCTACGAGCAGTACTTC. The chain employs TRBV28 and TRBJ2-7; TRBD1 agrees at 7 bases. Germline-derived CDR1 and CDR2 are MDHEN and SYDVKM. With V trimmed by 5 bases and J by 2 bases, 9 bases remained unmatched. This CDR3 has 15 residues.

This clone was detected only a few times. The V gene is TRBV7-8, the J gene TRBJ2-1; the match to TRBD1 covers 9 bases. V shed 3 bases, J shed 10 bases, and the junction held 10 bases outside the gene matches. CDR1 SGHVS and CDR2 FQNEAQ come from the germline V gene. The CDR3 totals 15 residues. The CDR3: CASSLPGQGSAEQFF. CDR3 DNA sequence: TGTGCCAGCAGCTTGCCTGGACAGGGGTCAGCCGAGCAGTTCTTC.

This clone has only a few counts. This chain links TRBV29-1 with TRBJ1-1; TRBD1 agrees at 11 bases. V dropped 2 bases and J dropped 3; count of bases not matched to a gene: 2. CDR3 length: 14 residues. The germline CDR1 and CDR2 sequences are SQVTM and ANQGSEA. CDR3 bases: TGCAGCGTTGAAAGGACAGGGGGCTACACTGAAGCTTTCTTT. Residues: CSVERTGGYTEAFF. The full variable domain, in which reference TRBV29-1 and TRBJ1-1 provide the parts outside the CDR3, is SAVISQKPSRDICQRGTSLTIQCQVDSQVTMMFWYRQQPGQSLTLIATANQGSEATYESGFVIDKFPISRPNLTFSTLTVSNMSPEDSSIYLCSVERTGGYTEAFFGQGTRLTVV.

This clone was seen only a few times. CDR3 region: CASSPGTFHYEQYF. In nucleotides, the CDR3 is TGCGCCAGCAGCCCCGGGACTTTCCACTACGAGCAGTACTTC. J is TRBJ2-7 and V is TRBV4-3, with D perhaps TRBD2 (6 bases). The CDR3 loop spans 14 amino acids. CDR1 and CDR2 from the germline V gene are LGHNA and YSLEER. Trimming shortened V by 4 bases and J by 3 bases, and 13 bases separated the two germline ends.

This clone turned up a few times. The chain links TRBV5-6 to TRBJ2-6; D is undetermined. The germline V gene encodes CDR1 SGHDT and CDR2 YYEEEE. The CDR3 totals 14 residues. V was shortened by 5 bases and J by 0 bases, with 6 bases between the two germline ends. The CDR3 reads CASSQSSGANVLTF. The DNA for the CDR3 is TGTGCCAGCAGTCAGAGCTCTGGGGCCAACGTCCTGACTTTC.

This chain links TRBV5-1 with TRBJ2-1, with no clear D. CDR3 length equals 16 residues. With 0 bases removed from V and 0 bases from J, the gap between germline ends came to 10 bases. CDR1 SGHRS and CDR2 YFSETQ come from the germline V gene. The DNA of the CDR3 is TGCGCCAGCAGCTTGGAGGCCCCAAGCTCCTACAATGAGCAGTTCTTC. Its protein product is CASSLEAPSSYNEQFF.

The chain recombines TRBV7-2 with TRBJ1-2; D is unresolved. CDR1 SGHTA and CDR2 FQGNSA come from the germline V gene. The CDR3 contains 14 residues. The V and J ends lost 1 base and 8 bases respectively, with 14 bases between them. CDR3 region: CASSLESLQRGYTF. CDR3 nucleotide sequence: TGTGCCAGCAGCTTAGAATCCCTGCAGAGAGGCTACACCTTC.

J is TRBJ2-1 and V is TRBV30, with TRBD2 as a possible D gene (5 bases). The V end lost 0 bases, the J end lost 8 bases, and 11 bases lay between the germline ends. Germline V gene lookup returns CDR1 GTSNPN and CDR2 SVGIG (reference sequence). The CDR3 is 13 amino acids. The CDR3 loop reads CAWSVRFGDEQFF. For the CDR3, the DNA is TGTGCCTGGAGTGTTCGTTTCGGGGATGAGCAGTTCTTC.

This clone occurred many times. The rearrangement links TRBV12-5 to TRBJ2-3; D uncertain. The length of the CDR3 is 14 residues. V dropped 2 bases and J dropped 4 bases, with 10 bases sitting between them. Germline CDR1 is LGHNT and CDR2 is FRNRAP. The CDR3 is CASGLSRLADTQYF. CDR3 nucleotide sequence: TGTGCTAGTGGTTTGTCACGGTTGGCAGATACGCAGTATTTT.

The rearrangement joins TRBV20-1 to TRBJ1-2, with a possible D match to TRBD1 (5 bases). Germline CDR1 DFQATT, CDR2 SNEGSKA (reference sequence). This CDR3 is 11 amino acids long. The germline V and J ends were trimmed by 3 bases and 7 bases, with 9 bases remaining between them. In DNA, the CDR3 is TGCAGTGCTAGTAGACAGCTTGGCTACACCTTC. It yields the protein CSASRQLGYTF.

V is TRBV4-3 and J is TRBJ2-5; 7 bases are a match to TRBD2. CDR3 length: 17 amino acids. Germline V gene data show CDR1 as LGHNA and CDR2 as YSLEER. Trimming removed 9 bases from V and 1 base from J; junction bases left unmatched: 17. DNA of the CDR3: TGCGCCAGGGCACTGGGGCTAGCGGAACCCTTCCAAGAGACCCAGTACTTC. Amino acid sequence: CARALGLAEPFQETQYF.

In this sample, this clone turned up a few times. This rearrangement joins TRBV14 to TRBJ1-5; no reliable D call. There are 13 residues in the CDR3. Trimming stripped 1 base from V and 4 bases from J, with 5 bases between. Germline CDR1 is SGHDN and CDR2 is FVKESK. The CDR3 spells CASSQGLNQPQHF. CDR3 coding DNA: TGTGCCAGCAGCCAAGGACTAAATCAGCCCCAGCATTTT.

The rearrangement links TRBV5-1 to TRBJ1-2; 7 bases are a match to TRBD1. After removal of 4 bases from V and 4 bases from J, the junction contained 4 bases not matched to a gene. From germline, CDR1 is SGHRS and CDR2 YFSETQ. CDR3 length: 13 residues. CDR3 sequence (DNA): TGCGCCAGCAGCATCGGGACAGTCTATGGCTACACCTTC. Protein: CASSIGTVYGYTF.

This clone was seen more than once but under ten times. The rearrangement joins TRBV5-4 to TRBJ2-1; 9 bases line up with TRBD2. Germline V gene data show CDR1 as SGHNT and CDR2 as YYREEE (reference sequence). V lost 4 bases and J lost 3; bases outside the gene matches: 5. This CDR3 is 15 amino acids long. The CDR3 nucleotides read TGTGCCAGCAGCATTAGCGGGGGACTCTACAATGAGCAGTTCTTC. Encoded protein: CASSISGGLYNEQFF. The full variable domain, completed using reference TRBV5-4 and TRBJ2-1, is ETGVTQSPTHLIKTRGQQVTLRCSSQSGHNTVSWYQQALGQGPQFIFQYYREEENGRGNFPPRFSGLQFPNYSSELNVNALELDDSALYLCASSISGGLYNEQFFGPGTRLTVL.

This clone was found a few times. J is TRBJ2-7 and V is TRBV29-1, with D perhaps matching TRBD1 (5 bases). CDR3 length: 14 amino acids. Germline-derived CDR1 and CDR2 are SQVTM and ANQGSEA. V was shortened by 4 bases and J by 5 bases, with 18 bases between the two germline ends. The CDR3 sequence is CSVAPGLLPDEQYF. In nucleotides, the CDR3 is TGCAGCGTTGCCCCAGGGCTTCTACCAGACGAGCAGTACTTC.

The CDR3 DNA sequence: TGCAGCGTTGGACTAGTCGGGAACATTCAGTACTTC. Protein: CSVGLVGNIQYF. V is TRBV29-1 and J is TRBJ2-4, with a possible D match to TRBD2 (6 bases). The germline CDR1 and CDR2 sequences are SQVTM and ANQGSEA. Trimming took 4 bases from V and 7 from J, leaving 11 bases between them. The CDR3 totals 12 residues.

The chain carries TRBV6-5 and TRBJ1-2, with D possibly matching TRBD1 (5 bases). Deletions cut 5 bases from V and 7 bases from J, with 14 bases between. The CDR3 runs 13 residues. Germline V gene lookup returns CDR1 MNHEY and CDR2 SVGAGI. The CDR3 DNA sequence: TGTGCCAGCAGTGAAGGTCCCAGGGCTGGCTACACCTTC. Residues: CASSEGPRAGYTF.

V usage is TRBV7-2 and J usage is TRBJ2-6; no reliable D call. Germline loops: CDR1 SGHTA, CDR2 FQGNSA. This CDR3 is 14 amino acids long. V gave up 5 bases and J gave up 2 bases, with 7 bases separating them. The chain's CDR3 is CASSPGAGANVLTF. The CDR3 coding sequence is TGTGCCAGCAGCCCTGGAGCTGGGGCCAACGTCCTGACTTTC.